What follows describes a single T cell receptor beta chain. The antigen is undetermined. The sample belongs to a study of identical twins. Broader study findings: Out-of-frame alpha sequences common to twins were enriched for low generation probability. Monozygotic twins shared more out-of-frame TCR alpha than recombination models predicted. Sharing of beta out-of-frame sequences by twins showed a weaker excess.

The V gene's germline CDR1 is KGHSH and CDR2 LQKENI. Trimming removed 0 bases at V and 8 bases at J, with 13 bases between. CDR3 length: 14 residues. Template switching supplied a universal primer site; unique molecular identifiers were carried on the cDNA. MiXCR, run by TCRdb on the 5' RACE reads, gives a single entry per CDR3 protein. This sample has around 1.7 million distinct CDR3 sequences, with about 31% found just once. Sequenced input: cord blood. This clonotype was obtained from a newborn girl in good health. This rearrangement joins TRBV18 to TRBJ1-2; D not certain. CDR3 loop: CASSPPPGVGGYTF. The CDR3 DNA is TGTGCCAGCTCACCACCGCCAGGCGTCGGCGGCTACACCTTC. Together with reference TRBV18 and TRBJ1-2, the CDR3 gives the full variable domain: NAGVMQNPRHLVRRRGQEARLRCSPMKGHSHVYWYRQLPEEGLKFMVYLQKENIIDESGMPKERFSAEFPKEGPSILRIQQVVRGDSAAYFCASSPPPGVGGYTFGSGTRLTVV.